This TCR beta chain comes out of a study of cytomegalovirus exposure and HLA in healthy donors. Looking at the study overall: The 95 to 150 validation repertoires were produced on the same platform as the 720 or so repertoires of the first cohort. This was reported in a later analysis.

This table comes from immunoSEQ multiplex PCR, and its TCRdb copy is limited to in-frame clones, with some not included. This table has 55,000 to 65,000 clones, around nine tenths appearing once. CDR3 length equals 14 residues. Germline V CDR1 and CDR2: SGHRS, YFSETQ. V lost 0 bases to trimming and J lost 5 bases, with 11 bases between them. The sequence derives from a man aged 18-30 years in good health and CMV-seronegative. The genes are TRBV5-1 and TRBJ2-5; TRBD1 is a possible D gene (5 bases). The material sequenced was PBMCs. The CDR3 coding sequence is TGCGCCAGCAGCTTGGTTGGCAGGGCGGAGACCCAGTACTTC. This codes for CASSLVGRAETQYF.